Following are 30 T cell receptor beta chains from one sample sequenced in a study of T-cell reconstitution after alpha-beta-depleted transplantation in children. Preparation of the TCRbeta library involved a method that used unique molecular identifiers. TCRdb re-derived calls from the PCR reads in MiXCR, one entry per CDR3 protein. The sample has about 610,000 distinct CDR3 sequences, over 9.5% seen once. The sample was PBMCs from the stem cell graft donor, taken from the stem cell graft. These receptor sequences come from a human donor who donated a stem cell graft to a child with acute myeloid leukemia.

V usage is TRBV7-2 and J usage is TRBJ2-4; no definite D call. Germline loops: CDR1 SGHTA, CDR2 FQGNSA. Between the trimmed V and J ends, which lost 1 base and 1 base, there was a span of 8 bases. The CDR3 length is 15 residues. The CDR3 loop is CASSLVRGAKNIQYF. The DNA of the CDR3 is TGTGCCAGCAGCTTAGTCCGTGGGGCCAAAAACATTCAGTACTTC.

The rearrangement links TRBV25-1 to TRBJ2-7; 7 nucleotides align to TRBD2. Germline assignment: CDR1 MGHDK and CDR2 SYGVNS. The CDR3 spans 13 residues. Germline trimming cut 3 bases from V and 2 bases from J; bases unmatched to any gene: 1. The CDR3 here is CASSEGGTYEQYF. Here the CDR3 DNA reads TGTGCCAGCAGTGAGGGGGGGACCTACGAGCAGTACTTC.

Here the CDR3 reads CSARGTSGRGIADTQYF. DNA for the CDR3: TGCAGTGCTAGAGGGACTAGCGGGAGAGGAATCGCAGATACGCAGTATTTT. The chain is built from TRBV20-1 and TRBJ2-3; 13 bases are shared with TRBD2. Germline V lookup: CDR1 DFQATT, CDR2 SNEGSKA (reference sequence). The CDR3 has 17 residues. V dropped 1 base and J dropped 4; count of bases not matched to a gene: 8.

V and J are TRBV9 and TRBJ2-7; D might be TRBD1 (6 bases). The germline V and J ends were trimmed by 3 bases and 0 bases, with 13 bases remaining between them. The CDR3 loop spans 15 amino acids. Germline CDR1 reads SGDLS; CDR2 reads YYNGEE. The DNA for the CDR3 is TGTGCCAGCAGCGCACAGGGTTTAAGCTCCTACGAGCAGTACTTC. Translated: CASSAQGLSSYEQYF.

Of note for this clonotype: A much larger clone differs from this one at a single base, so this may be a read error. This chain uses TRBV12-3 or TRBV12-4 with TRBJ1-1; 7 positions agree with TRBD1. With V trimmed by 8 bases and J by 3 bases, 6 bases remained unmatched. This CDR3 is built from 13 residues. The CDR3 loop is CASGRQGYTEAFF. CDR3 DNA sequence: TGTGCCAGCGGCCGACAGGGATACACTGAAGCTTTCTTT.

This chain joins TRBV30 and TRBJ1-1; 10 bases are a match to TRBD1. The V gene end was trimmed by 6 bases and the J gene end by 5 bases; junction bases not matched to a gene: 6. The CDR3 consists of 13 residues. The germline CDR1 and CDR2 sequences are GTSNPN and SVGIG (reference sequence). CDR3 nucleotide sequence: TGTGCCTGCGACAGGGGGCAGGGAACTGAAGCTTTCTTT. Translating gives CACDRGQGTEAFF.

CDR3 loop: CASSAGTSVNNEQFF. CDR3 nucleotide sequence: TGTGCCAGCAGCGCCGGGACTAGCGTTAACAATGAGCAGTTCTTC. This chain links TRBV6-5 with TRBJ2-1, with TRBD2 identical over 10 bases. Trimming at V came to 6 bases and at J to 5 bases, leaving 7 bases not matched to a gene. Looked up from germline, CDR1 is MNHEY and CDR2 is SVGAGI. There are 15 residues in the CDR3.

This clonotype was found many times. The CDR3 sequence is CASRDRLTDTQYF. The CDR3 DNA follows: TGTGCCAGCAGGGACAGACTCACAGATACGCAGTATTTT. The genes are TRBV7-9 and TRBJ2-3, with D perhaps TRBD1 (6 bases). V lost 6 bases to trimming and J lost 2 bases, with 9 bases between them. The CDR3 length is 13 residues. CDR1 is SEHNR and CDR2 is FQNEAQ in the germline V gene (reference sequence).

This chain joins TRBV20-1 and TRBJ2-4; D remains ambiguous. Per the germline V gene, CDR1 is DFQATT and CDR2 is SNEGSKA (reference sequence). This CDR3 contains 14 residues. The germline V and J ends were trimmed by 2 bases and 2 bases, with 10 bases remaining between them. CDR3 bases: TGCAGTGCTAGAAGAAGGGAAACCAAAAACATTCAGTACTTC. It encodes CSARRRETKNIQYF.

This clonotype was seen a few times. V is TRBV20-1 and J is TRBJ1-2, with a weak D call TRBD1 (5 bases). CDR3 length equals 13 residues. Germline CDR1 and CDR2: DFQATT and SNEGSKA (reference sequence). V was clipped by 4 bases and J by 4 bases, with 13 bases between them. The CDR3 loop is CSATPGTAYGYTF. The CDR3, as DNA: TGCAGTGCTACACCCGGGACCGCCTATGGCTACACCTTC.

The genes are TRBV6-2 or TRBV6-3 and TRBJ2-5; 8 positions match TRBD1. The germline gives CDR1 MNHEY, CDR2 SVGEGT. This CDR3 is built from 15 residues. The J segment lost 2 bases and the V segment lost 4 bases, leaving 6 bases of the junction unmatched. The CDR3 nucleotides read TGTGCCAGCAGTTCGGACAGGGCGGGTCAAGAGACCCAGTACTTC. Protein product: CASSSDRAGQETQYF.

This clonotype has just a few counts. V usage is TRBV6-1 and J usage is TRBJ2-5; TRBD2 is a possible D gene (5 bases). Trimming took 9 bases from V and 5 from J, leaving 22 bases between them. This CDR3 is built from 15 residues. Germline CDR1 and CDR2: MNHNS and SASEGT. Here the CDR3 reads CARTRGVSIYETQYF. The CDR3 nucleotides read TGTGCCAGGACCCGGGGAGTCTCGATATACGAGACCCAGTACTTC.

This clonotype was seen only a few times. At one end the junction does not follow the germline gene, possibly because of a read error. CDR3 nucleotides: TGTGCCAGCAGTTTAGGGGTCCTCAGAGAGGCTTTCTTT. Translating it yields CASSLGVLREAFF. V gene TRBV11-2 combines with J gene TRBJ1-1; the D gene is possibly TRBD1 (5 bases). This CDR3 is built from 13 residues. Germline CDR1 reads SGHAT; CDR2 reads FQNNGV.

This clonotype was counted many times. For the CDR3, the DNA is TGTGCCAGCAGGGGGGACGGTGCCCTTAATTCACCCCTCCACTTT. Residues: CASRGDGALNSPLHF. J is TRBJ1-6 and V is TRBV2; the D gene is possibly TRBD1 (5 bases). This CDR3 has 15 residues. CDR1 and CDR2 from the germline V gene are SNHLY and FYNNEI. The V end was cut by 6 bases, the J end by 6 bases, with 15 bases between.

The V gene is TRBV14, the J gene TRBJ1-2; D call uncertain. Between the trimmed V and J ends, which lost 0 bases and 7 bases, there was a span of 15 bases. The CDR3 covers 15 residues. The germline V gene has CDR1 SGHDN and CDR2 FVKESK. CDR3 in amino acids: CASSQDRAILRGYTF. DNA of the CDR3: TGTGCCAGCAGCCAAGATCGGGCCATACTACGTGGCTACACCTTC.

There are many counts of this clonotype. The chain carries TRBV6-2 or TRBV6-3 and TRBJ2-3; a possible D gene is TRBD2 (6 bases). This CDR3 is 12 amino acids long. The germline V and J ends were trimmed by 6 bases and 5 bases, with 9 bases remaining between them. Germline V gene sequence: CDR1 MNHEY, CDR2 SVGEGT. This CDR3 is CASSSSVDTQYF. In nucleotides, the CDR3 is TGTGCCAGCAGCTCTAGCGTAGATACGCAGTATTTT.

CDR3 loop: CASSPGGRGAKTYEQYF. The CDR3 DNA is TGTGCCAGCAGCCCGGGGGGTAGGGGAGCGAAGACCTACGAGCAGTACTTC. This chain uses TRBV7-8 with TRBJ2-7; 7 nucleotides agree with TRBD2. The ends lost 5 bases at V and 2 bases at J; junction bases unmatched: 15. Germline V gene data show CDR1 as SGHVS and CDR2 as FQNEAQ. The CDR3 runs to 17 residues. The entire variable domain, with the rest obtained from reference TRBV7-8 and TRBJ2-7, is as follows: GAGVSQSPRYKVAKRGQDVALRCDPISGHVSLFWYQQALGQGPEFLTYFQNEAQLDKSGLPSDRFFAERPEGSVSTLKIQRTQQEDSAVYLCASSPGGRGAKTYEQYFGPGTRLTVT.

This clonotype appeared many times. The J gene is TRBJ2-7, the V gene TRBV20-1, with a weak D call TRBD2 (6 bases). V lost 2 bases, J lost 7 bases, and 21 bases lay in between. The CDR3 runs 15 residues. Per the germline V gene, CDR1 is DFQATT and CDR2 is SNEGSKA (reference sequence). CDR3 residues: CSARSTGTGVGEQYF. CDR3 DNA: TGCAGTGCTAGATCAACCGGGACTGGGGTGGGGGAGCAGTACTTC.

The V gene is TRBV28, the J gene TRBJ2-4; 11 bases are a match to TRBD2. The germline V gene encodes CDR1 MDHEN and CDR2 SYDVKM. V was clipped by 1 base and J by 2 bases; unmatched bases: 4. The CDR3 spans 17 residues. In DNA form, the CDR3 reads TGTGCCAGCAGTTTATTCCGACTAGCGGGATCCAAAAACATTCAGTACTTC. This translates into CASSLFRLAGSKNIQYF.

This clonotype was seen repeatedly, ten times or more. The chain employs TRBV29-1 and TRBJ2-7, with TRBD2 matching 7 bases. Looked up from germline, CDR1 is SQVTM and CDR2 is ANQGSEA. After removal of 7 bases from V and 9 bases from J, the junction contained 21 bases not matched to a gene. The CDR3 is 15 residues long. CDR3 in DNA: TGCAGCGCCCCTGCGAGGGTTACGGCGGGGGAGGGGCAGTACTTC. Amino acids: CSAPARVTAGEGQYF.

This rearrangement joins TRBV6-2 or TRBV6-3 to TRBJ2-7; maybe TRBD2 (5 bases). CDR1 and CDR2 from the germline V gene are MNHEY and SVGEGT. V gave up 7 bases and J gave up 3 bases, with 16 bases separating them. The CDR3 is 14 residues long. CDR3 nucleotide sequence: TGTGCCAGCATCGCCGGCGGGTCGGACTACGAGCAGTACTTC. Amino acids: CASIAGGSDYEQYF.

This chain connects TRBV5-1 to TRBJ2-3; tentatively, D is TRBD1 or TRBD2 (5 bases each). Germline loops: CDR1 SGHRS, CDR2 YFSETQ. The ends were cut back, 3 bases at V and 7 bases at J, with 15 bases in the middle. The length of the CDR3 is 14 residues. This CDR3 is CASSWDPPNYTQYF. The DNA for the CDR3 is TGCGCCAGCAGCTGGGACCCACCTAACTATACGCAGTATTTT.

With regard to this clonotype: This may come from a read error, since a much larger clone is one base off. This chain connects TRBV12-3 or TRBV12-4 to TRBJ2-5; 8 nucleotides align to TRBD1. CDR3 size: 13 residues. V dropped 6 bases and J dropped 5; count of bases not matched to a gene: 5. The CDR3 protein is CASSRQGPETQYF. CDR3 nucleotide sequence: TGTGCCAGCAGCCGACAGGGGCCGGAGACCCAGTACTTC.

The rearrangement links TRBV15 to TRBJ2-1, with TRBD2 matching over 10 bases. CDR1 and CDR2 from the germline V gene are LNHNV and YYDKDF (reference sequence). V gave up 4 bases and J gave up 9 bases; unmatched junction bases: 15. CDR3 length equals 17 residues. CDR3 nucleotide sequence: TGTGCCACCAGCAAGGGGGAGAGGTCTAGCGGGAGTGGTGAGCAGTTCTTC. It translates to CATSKGERSSGSGEQFF.

The V and J genes are TRBV29-1 and TRBJ2-1, with D tentatively TRBD1 (5 bases). The V end was cut by 4 bases, the J end by 2 bases, with 9 bases between. Looked up from germline, CDR1 is SQVTM and CDR2 is ANQGSEA. The CDR3 contains 13 residues. CDR3 region: CSVAGFTYNEQFF. In DNA form, the CDR3 reads TGCAGCGTTGCAGGGTTTACCTACAATGAGCAGTTCTTC.

The chain links TRBV5-1 to TRBJ2-7, with TRBD2 matching over 9 bases. J lost 6 bases, V lost 3 bases, and 10 bases had no gene match. The germline V gene encodes CDR1 SGHRS and CDR2 YFSETQ. There are 15 residues in the CDR3. The CDR3 loop is CASSSDLAGVGEQYF. CDR3 in DNA: TGCGCCAGCAGCTCGGACTTAGCGGGAGTTGGCGAGCAGTACTTC.

This clonotype was detected ten times or more. This sequence joins TRBV20-1 and TRBJ2-2; no reliable D call. CDR3 size: 13 residues. The V and J ends lost 3 bases and 6 bases respectively, with 11 bases between them. Germline CDR1 DFQATT, CDR2 SNEGSKA (reference sequence). CDR3 in DNA: TGCAGTGCTAGTTCTCGGCAGCCCGGGGAGCTGTTTTTT. It specifies CSASSRQPGELFF.

There are a few counts of this clonotype. The V call is TRBV4-3, the J call TRBJ1-1; possibly TRBD1 for D (5 bases). Trimming shortened V by 1 base and J by 4 bases, and 13 bases separated the two germline ends. This CDR3 region has 15 residues. The germline CDR1 and CDR2 sequences are LGHNA and YSLEER. The CDR3 nucleotides read TGCGCCAGCAGCCAAGCTCAGGGATCCGGCACTGAAGCTTTCTTT. Its protein is CASSQAQGSGTEAFF.

The rearrangement joins TRBV19 to TRBJ2-7; TRBD2 matches 10 bases. The germline V gene has CDR1 LNHDA and CDR2 SQIVND (reference sequence). With V trimmed by 5 bases and J by 5 bases, 24 bases remained unmatched. The CDR3 covers 20 residues. The CDR3 DNA is TGTGCCAGTAGTCCCCTAGCGGGAGCTCCCGGACGCTATACCGGCGACGAGCAGTACTTC. This codes for CASSPLAGAPGRYTGDEQYF.

The chain carries TRBV30 and TRBJ1-1; D unclear. Trimming took off 4 bases at V and 1 base at J, with 4 bases between the two ends. The CDR3 sequence is 11 residues long. Germline V gives CDR1 GTSNPN, CDR2 SVGIG (reference sequence). The CDR3 bases are TGTGCCTGGATGGGGAACACTGAAGCTTTCTTT. Its protein is CAWMGNTEAFF.